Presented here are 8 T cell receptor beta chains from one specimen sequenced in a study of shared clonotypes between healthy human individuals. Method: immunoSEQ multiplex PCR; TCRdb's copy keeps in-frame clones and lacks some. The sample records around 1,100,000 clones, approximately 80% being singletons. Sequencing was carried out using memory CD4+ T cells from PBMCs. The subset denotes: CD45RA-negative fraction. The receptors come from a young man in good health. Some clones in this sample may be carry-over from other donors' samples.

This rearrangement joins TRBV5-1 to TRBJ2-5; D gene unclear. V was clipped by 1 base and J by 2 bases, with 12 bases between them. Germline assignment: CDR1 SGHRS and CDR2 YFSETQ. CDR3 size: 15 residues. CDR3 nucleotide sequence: TGCGCCAGCAGCTTGCTGCCAGGCCCTCAAGAGACCCAGTACTTC. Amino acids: CASSLLPGPQETQYF.

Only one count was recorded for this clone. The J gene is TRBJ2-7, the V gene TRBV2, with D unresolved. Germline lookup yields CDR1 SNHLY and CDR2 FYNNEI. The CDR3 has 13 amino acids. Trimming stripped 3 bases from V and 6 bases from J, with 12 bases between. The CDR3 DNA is TGTGCCAGCAGTGAGGGATTCCGAGTCGAGCAGTACTTC. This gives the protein CASSEGFRVEQYF.

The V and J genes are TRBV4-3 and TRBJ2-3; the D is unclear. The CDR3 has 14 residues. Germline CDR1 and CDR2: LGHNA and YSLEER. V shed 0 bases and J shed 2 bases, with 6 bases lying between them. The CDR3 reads CASSQDTHTDTQYF. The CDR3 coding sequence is TGCGCCAGCAGCCAAGACACCCACACAGATACGCAGTATTTT.

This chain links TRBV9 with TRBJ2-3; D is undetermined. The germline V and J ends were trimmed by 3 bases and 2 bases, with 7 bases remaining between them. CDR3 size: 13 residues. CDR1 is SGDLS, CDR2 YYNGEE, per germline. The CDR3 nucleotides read TGTGCCAGCAGCGGACGACCCACAGATACGCAGTATTTT. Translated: CASSGRPTDTQYF.

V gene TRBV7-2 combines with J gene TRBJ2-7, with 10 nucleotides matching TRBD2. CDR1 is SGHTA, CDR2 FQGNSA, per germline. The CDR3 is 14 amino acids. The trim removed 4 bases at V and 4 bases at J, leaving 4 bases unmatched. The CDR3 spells CASSSSGSRYEQYF. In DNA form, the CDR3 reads TGTGCCAGCAGCTCTAGCGGGAGTCGGTACGAGCAGTACTTC.

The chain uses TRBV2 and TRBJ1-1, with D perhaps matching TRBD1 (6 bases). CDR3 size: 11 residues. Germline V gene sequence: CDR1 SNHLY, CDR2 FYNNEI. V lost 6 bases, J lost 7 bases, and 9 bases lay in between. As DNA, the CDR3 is TGTGCCAGCAGGAAGGGGGTTGAAGCTTTCTTT. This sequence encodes CASRKGVEAFF.

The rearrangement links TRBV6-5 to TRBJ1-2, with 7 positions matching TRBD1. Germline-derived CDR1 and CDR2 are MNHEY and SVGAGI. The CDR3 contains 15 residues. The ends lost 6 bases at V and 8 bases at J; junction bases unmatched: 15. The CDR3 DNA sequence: TGTGCCAGCAGCCAAATGGGACAGTACCGCAGCGGCTACACCTTC. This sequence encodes CASSQMGQYRSGYTF.

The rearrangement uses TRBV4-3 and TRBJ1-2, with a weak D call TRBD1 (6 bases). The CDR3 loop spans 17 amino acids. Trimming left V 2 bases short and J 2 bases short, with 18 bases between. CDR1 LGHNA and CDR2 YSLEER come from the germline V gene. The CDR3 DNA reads TGCGCCAGCAGCCAATGGGGGGGCCGGGGGCCCAACTATGGCTACACCTTC. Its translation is CASSQWGGRGPNYGYTF.